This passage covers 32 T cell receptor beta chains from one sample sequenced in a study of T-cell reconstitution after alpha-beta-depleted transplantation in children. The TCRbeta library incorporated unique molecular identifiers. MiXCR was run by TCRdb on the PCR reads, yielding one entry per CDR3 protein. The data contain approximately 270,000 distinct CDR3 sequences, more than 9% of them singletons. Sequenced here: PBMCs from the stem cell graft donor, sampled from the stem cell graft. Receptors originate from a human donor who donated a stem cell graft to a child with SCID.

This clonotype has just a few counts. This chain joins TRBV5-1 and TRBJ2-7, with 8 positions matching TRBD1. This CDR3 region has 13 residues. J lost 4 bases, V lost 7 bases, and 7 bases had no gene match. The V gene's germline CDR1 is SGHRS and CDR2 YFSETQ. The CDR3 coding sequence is TGCGCCAGCTCGGGACAGGTCCCTTACGAGCAGTACTTC. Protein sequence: CASSGQVPYEQYF.

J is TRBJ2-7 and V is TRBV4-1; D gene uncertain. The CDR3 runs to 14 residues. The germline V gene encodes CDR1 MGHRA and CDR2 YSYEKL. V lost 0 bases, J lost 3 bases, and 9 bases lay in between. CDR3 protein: CASSQEGIGYEQYF. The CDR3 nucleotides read TGCGCCAGCAGCCAAGAGGGCATCGGCTACGAGCAGTACTTC.

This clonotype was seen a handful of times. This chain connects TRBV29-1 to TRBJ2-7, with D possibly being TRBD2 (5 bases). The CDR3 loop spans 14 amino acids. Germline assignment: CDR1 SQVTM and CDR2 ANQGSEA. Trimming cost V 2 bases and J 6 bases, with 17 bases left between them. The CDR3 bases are TGCAGCGTTGAATGGCCGGGGATCCCTCGCGAGCAGTACTTC. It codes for CSVEWPGIPREQYF.

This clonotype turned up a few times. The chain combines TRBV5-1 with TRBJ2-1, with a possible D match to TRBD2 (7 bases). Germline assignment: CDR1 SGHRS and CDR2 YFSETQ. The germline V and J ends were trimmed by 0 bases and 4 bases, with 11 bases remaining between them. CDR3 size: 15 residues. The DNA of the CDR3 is TGCGCCAGCAGCTTGGGGGGGGGGCAATACAATGAGCAGTTCTTC. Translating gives CASSLGGGQYNEQFF.

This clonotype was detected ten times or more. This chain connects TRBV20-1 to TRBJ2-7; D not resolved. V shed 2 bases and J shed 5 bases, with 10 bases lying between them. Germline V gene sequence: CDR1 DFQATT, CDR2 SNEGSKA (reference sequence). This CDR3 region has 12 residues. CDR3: CSARTRVDEQYF. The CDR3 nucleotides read TGCAGTGCTAGAACCCGGGTTGACGAGCAGTACTTC.

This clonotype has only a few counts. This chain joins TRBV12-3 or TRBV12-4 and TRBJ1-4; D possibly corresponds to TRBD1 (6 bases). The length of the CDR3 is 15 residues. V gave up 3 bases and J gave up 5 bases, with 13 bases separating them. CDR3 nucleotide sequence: TGTGCCAGCAGTTTGGGGGCAGGGGCGAATGAAAAACTGTTTTTT. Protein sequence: CASSLGAGANEKLFF.

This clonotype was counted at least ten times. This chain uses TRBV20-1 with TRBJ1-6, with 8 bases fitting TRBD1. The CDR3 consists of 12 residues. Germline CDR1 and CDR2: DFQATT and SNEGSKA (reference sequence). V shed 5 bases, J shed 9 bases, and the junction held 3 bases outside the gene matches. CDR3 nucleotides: TGCAGTGCTGCAGGACAGGGTTCACCCCTCCACTTT. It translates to CSAAGQGSPLHF.

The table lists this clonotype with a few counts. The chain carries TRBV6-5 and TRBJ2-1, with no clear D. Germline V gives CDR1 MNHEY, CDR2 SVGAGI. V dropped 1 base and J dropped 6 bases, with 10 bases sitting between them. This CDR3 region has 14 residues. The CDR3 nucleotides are TGTGCCAGCAGTTACTTCGGCACCTCCAATGAGCAGTTCTTC. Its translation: CASSYFGTSNEQFF.

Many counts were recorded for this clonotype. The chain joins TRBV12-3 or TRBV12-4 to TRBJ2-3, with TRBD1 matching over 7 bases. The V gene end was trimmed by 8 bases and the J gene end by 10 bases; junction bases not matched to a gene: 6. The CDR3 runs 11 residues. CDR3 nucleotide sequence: TGTGCCAGCTTCCGCACAGGGGCGCAGTATTTT. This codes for CASFRTGAQYF.

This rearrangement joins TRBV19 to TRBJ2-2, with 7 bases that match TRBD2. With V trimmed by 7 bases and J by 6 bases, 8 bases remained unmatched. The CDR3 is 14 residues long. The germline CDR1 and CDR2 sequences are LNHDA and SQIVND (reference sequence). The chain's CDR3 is CASNMGGGAGELFF. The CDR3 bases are TGTGCCAGTAACATGGGGGGAGGGGCCGGGGAGCTGTTTTTT.

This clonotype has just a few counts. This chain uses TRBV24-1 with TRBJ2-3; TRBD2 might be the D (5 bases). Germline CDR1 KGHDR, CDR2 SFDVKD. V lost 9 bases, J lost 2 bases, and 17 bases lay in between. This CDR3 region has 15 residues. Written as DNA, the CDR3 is TGTGCCACCGCGGACGGAGGATGGGACACAGATACGCAGTATTTT. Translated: CATADGGWDTDTQYF.

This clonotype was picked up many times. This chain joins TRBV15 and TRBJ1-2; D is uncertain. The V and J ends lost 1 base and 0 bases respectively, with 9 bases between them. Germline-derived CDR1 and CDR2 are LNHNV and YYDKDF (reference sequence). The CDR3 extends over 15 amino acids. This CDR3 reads CATSRALSTNYGYTF. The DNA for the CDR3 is TGTGCCACCAGCAGAGCCCTCAGTACTAACTATGGCTACACCTTC.

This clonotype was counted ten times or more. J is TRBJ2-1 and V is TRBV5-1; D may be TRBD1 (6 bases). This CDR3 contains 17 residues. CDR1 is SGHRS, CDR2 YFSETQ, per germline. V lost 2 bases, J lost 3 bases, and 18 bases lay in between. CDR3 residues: CASSFSGTSDFYNEQFF. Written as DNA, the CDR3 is TGCGCCAGCAGCTTTTCTGGGACATCGGATTTCTACAATGAGCAGTTCTTC.

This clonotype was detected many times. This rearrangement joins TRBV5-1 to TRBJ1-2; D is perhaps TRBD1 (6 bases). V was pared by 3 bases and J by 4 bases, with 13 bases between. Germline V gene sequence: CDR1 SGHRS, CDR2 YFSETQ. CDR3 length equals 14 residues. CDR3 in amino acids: CASSWTQGSYGYTF. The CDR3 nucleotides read TGCGCCAGCAGCTGGACACAGGGAAGCTATGGCTACACCTTC.

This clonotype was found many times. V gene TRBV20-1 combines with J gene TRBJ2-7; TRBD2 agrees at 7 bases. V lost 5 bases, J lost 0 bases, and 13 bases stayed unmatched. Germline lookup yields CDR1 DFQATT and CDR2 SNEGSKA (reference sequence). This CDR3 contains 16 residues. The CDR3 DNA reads TGCAGTGCTGGGGGGGACCCGTTGGTAACCTCCTACGAGCAGTACTTC. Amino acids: CSAGGDPLVTSYEQYF.

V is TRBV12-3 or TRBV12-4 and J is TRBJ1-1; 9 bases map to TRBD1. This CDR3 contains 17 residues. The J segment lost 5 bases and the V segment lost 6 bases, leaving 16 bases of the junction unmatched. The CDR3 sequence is CASSSVPGQGVGTEAFF. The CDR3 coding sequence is TGTGCCAGCAGCTCCGTCCCGGGACAGGGAGTGGGGACTGAAGCTTTCTTT.

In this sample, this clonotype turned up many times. CDR3 residues: CSVRSSGDTQYF. Here the CDR3 DNA reads TGCAGCGTGAGGAGCTCCGGGGATACGCAGTATTTT. The chain combines TRBV29-1 with TRBJ2-3, with D unclear. V was clipped by 6 bases and J by 6 bases, with 13 bases between them. Germline CDR1 is SQVTM and CDR2 is ANQGSEA. The CDR3 has 12 amino acids.

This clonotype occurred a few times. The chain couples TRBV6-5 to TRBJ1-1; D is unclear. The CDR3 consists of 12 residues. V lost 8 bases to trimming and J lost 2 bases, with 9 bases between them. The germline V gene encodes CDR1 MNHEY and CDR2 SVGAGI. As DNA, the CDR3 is TGTGCCAGCGGAAATGGAAACACTGAAGCTTTCTTT. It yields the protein CASGNGNTEAFF.

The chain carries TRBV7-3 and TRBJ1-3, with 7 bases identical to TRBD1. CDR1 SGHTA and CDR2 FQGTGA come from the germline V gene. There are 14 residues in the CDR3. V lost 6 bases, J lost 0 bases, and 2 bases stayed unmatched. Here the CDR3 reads CASSWDSSGNTIYF. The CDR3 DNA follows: TGTGCCAGCAGTTGGGACAGCTCTGGAAACACCATATATTTT.

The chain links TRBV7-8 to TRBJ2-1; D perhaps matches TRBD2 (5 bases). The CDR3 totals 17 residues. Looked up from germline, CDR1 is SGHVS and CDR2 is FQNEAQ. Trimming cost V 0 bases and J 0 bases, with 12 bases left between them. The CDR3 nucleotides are TGTGCCAGCAGCTTAGCCTCTGGAGGAAGCTCCTACAATGAGCAGTTCTTC. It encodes CASSLASGGSSYNEQFF.

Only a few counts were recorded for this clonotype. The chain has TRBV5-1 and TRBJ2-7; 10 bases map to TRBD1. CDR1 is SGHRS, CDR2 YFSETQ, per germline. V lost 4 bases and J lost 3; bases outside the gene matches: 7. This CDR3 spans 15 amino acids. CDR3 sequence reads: CASSIDRGRVYEQYF. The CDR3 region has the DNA TGCGCCAGCAGCATCGACAGGGGGCGCGTCTACGAGCAGTACTTC.

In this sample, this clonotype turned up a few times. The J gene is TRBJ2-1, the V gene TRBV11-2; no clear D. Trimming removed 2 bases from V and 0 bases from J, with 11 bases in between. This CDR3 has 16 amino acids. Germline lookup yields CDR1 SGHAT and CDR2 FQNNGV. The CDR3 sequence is CASSLSWTSSYNEQFF. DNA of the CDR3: TGTGCCAGCAGCTTATCGTGGACCAGCTCCTACAATGAGCAGTTCTTC.

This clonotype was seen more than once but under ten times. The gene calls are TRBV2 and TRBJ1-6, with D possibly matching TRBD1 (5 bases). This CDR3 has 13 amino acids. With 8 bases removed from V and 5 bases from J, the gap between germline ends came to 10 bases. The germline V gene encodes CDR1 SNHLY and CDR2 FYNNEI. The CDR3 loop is CASHRTDNSPLHF. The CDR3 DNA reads TGTGCCAGCCACAGGACCGATAATTCACCCCTCCACTTT.

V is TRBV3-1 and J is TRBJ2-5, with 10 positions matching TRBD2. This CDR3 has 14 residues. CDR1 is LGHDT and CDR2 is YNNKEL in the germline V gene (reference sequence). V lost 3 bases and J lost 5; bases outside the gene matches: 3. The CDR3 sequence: CASSHLAGVETQYF. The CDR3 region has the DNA TGTGCCAGCAGCCATCTAGCGGGGGTGGAGACCCAGTACTTC.

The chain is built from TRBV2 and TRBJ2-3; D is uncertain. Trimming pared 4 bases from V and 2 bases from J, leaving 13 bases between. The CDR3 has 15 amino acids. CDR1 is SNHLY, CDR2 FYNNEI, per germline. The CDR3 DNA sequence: TGTGCCAGCAGTGCGGCGGATCCCTACACAGATACGCAGTATTTT. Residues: CASSAADPYTDTQYF.

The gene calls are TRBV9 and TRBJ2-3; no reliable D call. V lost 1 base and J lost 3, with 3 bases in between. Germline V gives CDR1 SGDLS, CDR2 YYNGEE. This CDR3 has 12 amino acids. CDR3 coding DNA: TGTGCCAGCAGCGTAACGACAGATACGCAGTATTTT. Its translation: CASSVTTDTQYF.

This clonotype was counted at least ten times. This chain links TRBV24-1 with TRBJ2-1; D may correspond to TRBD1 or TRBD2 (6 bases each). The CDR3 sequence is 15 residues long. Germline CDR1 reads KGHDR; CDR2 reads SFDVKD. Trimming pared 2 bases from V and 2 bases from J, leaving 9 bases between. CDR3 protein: CATSDSGAPYNEQFF. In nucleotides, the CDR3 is TGTGCCACCAGTGATTCGGGGGCACCCTACAATGAGCAGTTCTTC.

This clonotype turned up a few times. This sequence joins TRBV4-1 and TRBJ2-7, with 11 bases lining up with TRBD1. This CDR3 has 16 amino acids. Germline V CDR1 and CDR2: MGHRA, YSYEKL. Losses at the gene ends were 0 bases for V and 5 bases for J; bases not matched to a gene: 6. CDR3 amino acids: CASSQDGQGAQDEQYF. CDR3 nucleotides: TGCGCCAGCAGCCAAGATGGACAGGGGGCTCAGGACGAGCAGTACTTC.

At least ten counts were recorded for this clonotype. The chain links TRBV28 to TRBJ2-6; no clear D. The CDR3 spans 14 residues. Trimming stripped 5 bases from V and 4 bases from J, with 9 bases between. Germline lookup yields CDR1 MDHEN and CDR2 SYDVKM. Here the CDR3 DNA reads TGTGCCAGCAGTCCCTCCGGAGGGGCCAACGTCCTGACTTTC. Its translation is CASSPSGGANVLTF.

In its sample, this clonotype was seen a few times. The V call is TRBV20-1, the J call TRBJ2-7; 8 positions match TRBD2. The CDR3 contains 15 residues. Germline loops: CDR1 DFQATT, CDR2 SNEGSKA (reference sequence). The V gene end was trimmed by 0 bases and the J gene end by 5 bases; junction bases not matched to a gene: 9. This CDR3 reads CSAREAGTRGDEQYF. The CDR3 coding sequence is TGCAGTGCTAGAGAGGCCGGGACTAGGGGAGACGAGCAGTACTTC.

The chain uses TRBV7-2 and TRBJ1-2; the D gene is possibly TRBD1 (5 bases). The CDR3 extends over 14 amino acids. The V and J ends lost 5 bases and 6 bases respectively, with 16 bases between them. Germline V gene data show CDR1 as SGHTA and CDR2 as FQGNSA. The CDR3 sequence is CASSPKRWGDGYTF. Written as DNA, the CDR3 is TGTGCCAGCAGCCCCAAGAGGTGGGGGGATGGCTACACCTTC.

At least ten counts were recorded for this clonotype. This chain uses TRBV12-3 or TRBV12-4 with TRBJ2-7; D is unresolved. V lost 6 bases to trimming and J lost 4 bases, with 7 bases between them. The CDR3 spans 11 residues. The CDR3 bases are TGTGCCAGCAGCATCGGGTACGAGCAGTACTTC. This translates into CASSIGYEQYF.